A single sample is the source of the 7 T cell receptor beta chains below, sequenced in a study of neurological immune-mediated disorders. Time point denoted: longitudinal time-point 3. A single record per CDR3 protein comes from TCRdb applying MiXCR to the 5' RACE reads. The sample has under 100,000 distinct CDR3 sequences; around 4.7% are singletons. Sample: PBMCs. The source of these receptors is a woman aged 60-75 years with multiple sclerosis.

This clonotype showed up many times. V gene TRBV10-2 combines with J gene TRBJ2-7; D unresolved. The CDR3 sequence is 14 residues long. V lost 0 bases and J 6 bases, leaving 12 bases between the germline ends. Germline CDR1 WSHSY, CDR2 SAAADI. CDR3 in amino acids: CASSESSRAGEQYF. CDR3 coding DNA: TGCGCCAGCAGTGAGTCGAGTAGGGCCGGCGAGCAGTACTTC.

The chain links TRBV6-1 to TRBJ1-6, with 8 bases fitting TRBD1. Losses at the gene ends were 10 bases for V and 0 bases for J; bases not matched to a gene: 5. CDR3 size: 15 residues. Germline CDR1 MNHNS, CDR2 SASEGT. CDR3 sequence (DNA): TGTGCCACTCGACAGGGGAGCTCCTATAATTCACCCCTCCACTTT. Amino acids: CATRQGSSYNSPLHF.

This clonotype was recorded at least ten times. This rearrangement joins TRBV7-8 to TRBJ2-1; tentatively, D is TRBD1 (6 bases). Trimming left V 4 bases short and J 10 bases short, with 14 bases between. CDR1 is SGHVS and CDR2 is FQNEAQ in the germline V gene. The CDR3 consists of 13 residues. The CDR3 is CASSSRGGGEQFF. The CDR3 nucleotides read TGTGCCAGCAGCTCCCGCGGTGGGGGCGAGCAGTTCTTC.

Many counts were recorded for this clonotype. The V call is TRBV7-6, the J call TRBJ2-3; tentative D call: TRBD1 (6 bases). Germline-derived CDR1 and CDR2 are SGHVS and FNYEAQ. This CDR3 has 15 residues. V lost 5 bases to trimming and J lost 4 bases, with 16 bases between them. The chain's CDR3 is CASSAKQGWADTQYF. CDR3 in DNA: TGTGCCAGCAGCGCAAAACAGGGTTGGGCAGATACGCAGTATTTT.

This clonotype was observed many times. The chain combines TRBV5-5 with TRBJ1-4; D gene unclear. Germline V lookup: CDR1 SGHKS, CDR2 YYEKEE (reference sequence). The CDR3 loop spans 16 amino acids. The V gene lost 0 bases and the J gene lost 8 bases, with 17 bases spanning the gap. CDR3 loop: CASSLEYGRGGEKLFF. In DNA form, the CDR3 reads TGTGCCAGCAGCTTGGAGTATGGCCGGGGAGGCGAAAAACTGTTTTTT.

This clonotype was observed at least ten times. The rearrangement links TRBV11-2 to TRBJ1-1; tentatively, D is TRBD1 (5 bases). Trimming took off 6 bases at V and 1 base at J, with 15 bases between the two ends. The CDR3 extends over 15 amino acids. Germline CDR1 and CDR2: SGHAT and FQNNGV. The CDR3 DNA is TGTGCCAGCAGGCGACCCGGGGGGGGGAACACTGAAGCTTTCTTT. Translation gives CASRRPGGGNTEAFF.

This clonotype was recorded many times. This chain links TRBV4-2 with TRBJ1-1; TRBD1 agrees at 8 bases. V shed 4 bases, J shed 3 bases, and the junction held 7 bases outside the gene matches. Germline V gives CDR1 LGHNA, CDR2 YNFKEQ. The CDR3 is 15 amino acids. DNA for the CDR3: TGTGCCAGCAGCCGAGACAGGGGAAGGGACACTGAAGCTTTCTTT. Its protein is CASSRDRGRDTEAFF.